The 5 T cell receptor beta chains below were found in one sample sequenced in a study of patients and donors after allogeneic stem cell transplantation. MiXCR, run by TCRdb on the RT-PCR reads, gives a single entry per CDR3 protein. This sample has some 960,000 distinct CDR3 sequences, with under 20% found just once. Sequencing input: blood, either unsorted or a sorted T cell fraction (not recorded which). Receptors were obtained from a human donor who was either an allogeneic HSCT recipient or a stem cell or donor lymphocyte infusion donor (not recorded which). It is not recorded whose cells these are; they may come from a transplant donor.

In its sample, this clonotype was seen a few times. The V and J genes are TRBV10-3 and TRBJ2-1, with D possibly being TRBD2 (6 bases). The CDR3 has 10 amino acids. Germline V gene lookup returns CDR1 ENHRY and CDR2 SYGVKD. Trimming removed 10 bases from V and 10 bases from J, with 11 bases in between. In DNA, the CDR3 is TGTGCCAGCCCCGGAGGGGAGCAGTTCTTC. Its protein is CASPGGEQFF.

The CDR3 sequence: CSVEGGTGVFYEQYF. The DNA for the CDR3 is TGCAGCGTTGAAGGCGGGACAGGGGTATTCTACGAGCAGTACTTC. The chain joins TRBV29-1 to TRBJ2-7; TRBD1 matches at 10 bases. Germline assignment: CDR1 SQVTM and CDR2 ANQGSEA. The V segment lost 1 base and the J segment 3 bases; nucleotides outside the gene matches: 6. The CDR3 runs 15 residues.

This clonotype was picked up a small number of times. V usage is TRBV12-5 and J usage is TRBJ2-2; unclear D gene. Germline CDR1 LGHNT, CDR2 FRNRAP. This CDR3 is built from 14 residues. V was pared by 3 bases and J by 6 bases, with 11 bases between. Here the CDR3 reads CASGLMGLSGELFF. CDR3 nucleotides: TGTGCTAGTGGTTTAATGGGCCTTTCCGGGGAGCTGTTTTTT. The full variable domain, completed using reference TRBV12-5 and TRBJ2-2, is DARVTQTPRHKVTEMGQEVTMRCQPILGHNTVFWYRQTMMQGLELLAYFRNRAPLDDSGMPKDRFSAEMPDATLATLKIQPSEPRDSAVYFCASGLMGLSGELFFGEGSRLTVL.

The chain couples TRBV12-3 or TRBV12-4 to TRBJ2-5, with D possibly matching TRBD2 (5 bases). CDR3 length: 14 amino acids. The V and J ends lost 8 bases and 5 bases respectively, with 18 bases between them. This CDR3 reads CASAPPSKPETQYF. CDR3 coding DNA: TGTGCCAGCGCACCCCCTAGCAAGCCGGAGACCCAGTACTTC.

Ten or more counts support this clonotype. The V call is TRBV7-2, the J call TRBJ2-3, with D possibly matching TRBD1 (6 bases). Germline CDR1 SGHTA, CDR2 FQGNSA. The V gene lost 1 base and the J gene lost 4 bases, with 9 bases spanning the gap. The CDR3 consists of 14 residues. The CDR3, as DNA: TGTGCCAGCAGCTTAGGAGGGGGTTCAGATACGCAGTATTTT. It specifies CASSLGGGSDTQYF.